The 30 T cell receptor beta chains reported below all come from one sample, sequenced in a study of blood T cell repertoires in COVID-19. Some clones are missing from TCRdb's copy, which holds only in-frame ones; the method was immunoSEQ multiplex PCR. The table includes 150,000 or so clones, roughly 80% detected once. The source material was PBMCs or T cells enriched from blood (not recorded which). These receptor sequences come from a woman aged 40 to 49 with acute COVID-19.

This clone was seen many times. CDR3 nucleotide sequence: TGTGCCAGCCACCAACGGGAGGCCGGGGAGCTGTTTTTT. Translated, it gives CASHQREAGELFF. This chain links TRBV6-5 with TRBJ2-2, with 7 bases identical to TRBD2. CDR3 length equals 13 residues. V lost 8 bases to trimming and J lost 6 bases; unmatched junction nucleotides: 6. CDR1 and CDR2 (germline): MNHEY, SVGAGI.

The V gene is TRBV2, the J gene TRBJ2-7; 7 bases agree with TRBD1. This CDR3 is 12 amino acids long. Germline CDR1 is SNHLY and CDR2 is FYNNEI. The V and J ends lost 6 bases and 6 bases, in that order; junction bases with no gene match: 5. CDR3 amino acids: CASSVDRAEQYV. CDR3 in DNA: TGTGCCAGCAGCGTTGACAGGGCCGAGCAGTACGTC.

This clone was seen a single time. The J gene is TRBJ2-1, the V gene TRBV19, with 9 bases identical to TRBD2. The J segment lost 8 bases and the V segment lost 6 bases, leaving 17 bases of the junction unmatched. CDR1 is LNHDA and CDR2 is SQIVND in the germline V gene (reference sequence). CDR3 length equals 17 residues. CDR3 protein: CASSTVRQRGRVYEQFF. The CDR3 bases are TGTGCCAGTAGCACCGTCCGCCAACGCGGGAGGGTCTATGAGCAGTTCTTC.

This clone was detected only once. J is TRBJ2-1 and V is TRBV27; maybe TRBD1 (6 bases). Germline V gene lookup returns CDR1 MNHEY and CDR2 SMNVEV (reference sequence). The V gene lost 2 bases and the J gene lost 5 bases, with 10 bases spanning the gap. CDR3 length: 14 amino acids. DNA of the CDR3: TGTGCCAGCAGTTTAGACAGGAACGACAATGAGCAGTTCTTC. Encoded protein: CASSLDRNDNEQFF.

V usage is TRBV7-6 and J usage is TRBJ2-3; maybe TRBD1 (5 bases). The V end was cut by 1 base, the J end by 6 bases, with 14 bases between. This CDR3 comprises 15 residues. CDR1 and CDR2 from the germline V gene are SGHVS and FNYEAQ. CDR3 amino acids: CASSLGLRPGDTQYF. The CDR3 nucleotides read TGTGCCAGCAGCTTAGGGTTACGGCCAGGGGATACGCAGTATTTT. Full variable domain (outside the CDR3, taken from reference TRBV7-6 and TRBJ2-3): GAGVSQSPRYKVTKRGQDVALRCDPISGHVSLYWYRQALGQGPEFLTYFNYEAQQDKSGLPNDRFSAERPEGSISTLTIQRTEQRDSAMYRCASSLGLRPGDTQYFGPGTRLTVL.

This CDR3 is CATSARRQGLETQYF. For the CDR3, the DNA is TGTGCCACCAGCGCCCGCCGACAGGGATTGGAGACCCAGTACTTC. V is TRBV15 and J is TRBJ2-5, with 7 bases that match TRBD1. This CDR3 contains 15 residues. The V segment lost 5 bases and the J segment 5 bases; nucleotides outside the gene matches: 11. Germline V CDR1 and CDR2: LNHNV, YYDKDF (reference sequence).

The chain uses TRBV15 and TRBJ2-3, with TRBD2 matching over 9 bases. Germline V CDR1 and CDR2: LNHNV, YYDKDF (reference sequence). The V gene end was trimmed by 6 bases and the J gene end by 0 bases; junction bases not matched to a gene: 1. This CDR3 region has 14 residues. The CDR3 DNA follows: TGTGCCACCAGGGCGGGAGGGAGCACAGATACGCAGTATTTT. Encoded protein: CATRAGGSTDTQYF.

The CDR3 DNA reads as TGTGCCACCAACATAAGGGGGCCTCCCTACGAGCAGTACTTC. This sequence encodes CATNIRGPPYEQYF. The V call is TRBV15, the J call TRBJ2-7; 7 bases align to TRBD1. The junction had 8 bases not matched to a gene; V was cut back by 7 bases and J by 2 bases. In germline, CDR1 is LNHNV, CDR2 YYDKDF (reference sequence). This CDR3 is built from 14 residues.

The chain links TRBV7-8 to TRBJ1-1; 7 bases match TRBD1. The V and J ends lost 5 bases and 5 bases, in that order; junction bases with no gene match: 5. This CDR3 spans 13 amino acids. Germline CDR1 SGHVS, CDR2 FQNEAQ. CDR3 region: CASSQGGRTEAFF. CDR3 nucleotides: TGTGCCAGCAGCCAAGGGGGCAGAACTGAAGCTTTCTTT.

About this clone: One junction end disagrees with the germline gene, perhaps due to a read error. V is TRBV7-7 and J is TRBJ2-5; TRBD2 matches 16 bases. The CDR3 is 16 residues long. Germline assignment: CDR1 SSHAT and CDR2 FNYEAQ (reference sequence). The CDR3 spells CASSLGLAGGKETQYF. DNA of the CDR3: TGTGCTAGCAGCTTGGGACTAGCGGGAGGGAAAGAGACCCAGTACTTC. The whole variable domain, filled in from reference TRBV7-7 and TRBJ2-5, reads GAGVSQSPRYKVTKRGQDVTLRCDPISSHATLYWYQQALGQGPEFLTYFNYEAQPDKSGLPSDRFSAERPEGSISTLTIQRTEQRDSAMYRCASSLGLAGGKETQYFGPGTRLLVL.

The chain joins TRBV30 to TRBJ1-1; a weak D match, TRBD1 (5 bases). In germline, CDR1 is GTSNPN, CDR2 SVGIG (reference sequence). This CDR3 contains 12 residues. V lost 1 base to trimming and J lost 3 bases, with 6 bases between them. CDR3 coding DNA: TGTGCCTGGAGTGGGGGGGACACTGAAGCTTTCTTT. This translates into CAWSGGDTEAFF.

This clone was counted between two and nine times. The chain couples TRBV28 to TRBJ2-7; D may be TRBD1 (6 bases). V gave up 3 bases and J gave up 2 bases, with 8 bases separating them. This CDR3 has 13 residues. From germline, CDR1 is MDHEN and CDR2 SYDVKM. The CDR3 DNA is TGTGCCAGCAGTTTTGGGGGCACCTACGAGCAGTACGTC. Its translation: CASSFGGTYEQYV.

This sequence joins TRBV5-1 and TRBJ2-5; 9 nucleotides align to TRBD2. The CDR3 has 14 amino acids. From germline, CDR1 is SGHRS and CDR2 YFSETQ. J was trimmed by 3 bases and V by 6 bases; bases with no gene match: 6. CDR3 loop: CASTAGGNEETQYF. DNA for the CDR3: TGCGCCAGCACCGCGGGAGGGAACGAAGAGACCCAGTACTTC.

In its sample, this clone was seen once. The CDR3, as DNA: TGTGCCAGTTCAGGAGGGGTTGGTTCCGGGAATGAGCAGTTCTTC. It is translated as CASSGGVGSGNEQFF. The rearrangement uses TRBV19 and TRBJ2-1; a weak D match, TRBD2 (6 bases). CDR1 is LNHDA and CDR2 is SQIVND in the germline V gene (reference sequence). V was trimmed by 8 bases and J by 7 bases, leaving 21 bases between them. The CDR3 extends over 15 amino acids.

The chain joins TRBV10-3 to TRBJ1-1, with TRBD1 matching 9 bases. Germline loops: CDR1 ENHRY, CDR2 SYGVKD. This CDR3 spans 15 amino acids. V gave up 6 bases and J gave up 6 bases; unmatched junction bases: 11. The CDR3 loop is CAIRPTGGESAEAFF. CDR3 bases: TGTGCCATCAGGCCGACAGGGGGGGAAAGTGCTGAAGCTTTCTTT.

This clone was detected once. This sequence joins TRBV13 and TRBJ2-2; TRBD2 matches 9 bases. The CDR3 spans 16 residues. Germline V gene lookup returns CDR1 PRHDT and CDR2 FYEKMQ (reference sequence). Losses at the gene ends were 5 bases for V and 9 bases for J; bases not matched to a gene: 13. The CDR3: CASSPPSGLAPWELFF. CDR3 nucleotides: TGTGCCAGCAGCCCACCCTCGGGACTAGCCCCCTGGGAGCTGTTTTTT.

The chain combines TRBV3-1 (or the pseudogene TRBV3-2) with TRBJ1-3; TRBD1 is a possible D gene (5 bases). The ends were cut back, 3 bases at V and 3 bases at J, with 15 bases in the middle. The CDR3 runs 16 residues. Per the germline V gene, CDR1 is LGHDT and CDR2 is YNNKEL (reference sequence). The CDR3 region is CASSHGPGTNGNTIYF. The DNA for the CDR3 is TGTGCCAGCAGCCACGGGCCAGGGACTAATGGAAACACCATATATTTT.

The V and J genes are TRBV18 and TRBJ1-3; D may be TRBD1 (5 bases). This CDR3 region has 15 residues. Per the germline V gene, CDR1 is KGHSH and CDR2 is LQKENI. Trimming left V 1 base short and J 2 bases short, with 9 bases between. DNA for the CDR3: TGTGCCAGCTCACCACTAAAGGGGACTGGAAACACCATATATTTT. Its protein is CASSPLKGTGNTIYF.

V is TRBV7-9 and J is TRBJ1-4; unclear D gene. The CDR3 consists of 17 residues. V was clipped by 5 bases and J by 0 bases, with 16 bases between them. Germline lookup yields CDR1 SEHNR and CDR2 FQNEAQ (reference sequence). The CDR3 nucleotides are TGTGCCAGCAGCCAACTAGGTAGTAGCGCAACTAATGAAAAACTGTTTTTT. The encoded protein is CASSQLGSSATNEKLFF. Combining the CDR3 with reference TRBV7-9 and TRBJ1-4 gives the whole variable domain DTGVSQNPRHKITKRGQNVTFRCDPISEHNRLYWYRQTLGQGPEFLTYFQNEAQLEKSRLLSDRFSAERPKGSFSTLEIQRTEQGDSAMYLCASSQLGSSATNEKLFFGSGTQLSVL.

The chain is built from TRBV3-1 (or the pseudogene TRBV3-2) and TRBJ2-7; the D is unclear. This CDR3 spans 13 amino acids. Germline CDR1 is LGHDT and CDR2 is YNNKEL (reference sequence). V lost 3 bases, J lost 0 bases, and 6 bases lay in between. Written as DNA, the CDR3 is TGTGCCAGCAGCCACAGGATCTCCTACGAGCAGTACTTC. Protein sequence: CASSHRISYEQYF.

J is TRBJ2-1 and V is TRBV6-1, with D possibly TRBD1 on 6 matching bases. CDR3 length: 16 residues. Looked up from germline, CDR1 is MNHNS and CDR2 is SASEGT. V lost 3 bases and J 12 bases, leaving 24 bases between the germline ends. CDR3 bases: TGTGCCAGCAGTGAGGCGTCGGACAGTCGGCTTGGCGGGCAGTTCTTC. Translated, it gives CASSEASDSRLGGQFF.

The chain carries TRBV3-1 (or the pseudogene TRBV3-2) and TRBJ2-7; possibly TRBD2 for D (5 bases). Trimming cost V 4 bases and J 4 bases, with 14 bases left between them. The CDR3 contains 14 residues. CDR1 LGHDT and CDR2 YNNKEL come from the germline V gene (reference sequence). CDR3 nucleotide sequence: TGTGCCAGCAGCCCCTCTCGGGATAGTTACGAGCAGTACTTC. This sequence encodes CASSPSRDSYEQYF.

This chain links TRBV19 with TRBJ2-2, with 11 bases fitting TRBD2. Germline CDR1 LNHDA, CDR2 SQIVND (reference sequence). The CDR3 has 17 residues. V shed 2 bases, J shed 6 bases, and the junction held 8 bases outside the gene matches. The CDR3 nucleotides are TGTGCCAGTAGTATATCGTTTTTAGCGGGAGGGCCCGGGGAGCTGTTTTTT. It translates to CASSISFLAGGPGELFF.

The chain employs TRBV2 and TRBJ2-5; D remains ambiguous. Germline CDR1 reads SNHLY; CDR2 reads FYNNEI. Trimming took off 3 bases at V and 5 bases at J, with 10 bases between the two ends. The CDR3 runs 13 residues. CDR3 region: CASSDSVAETQYF. The CDR3 nucleotides are TGTGCCAGCAGTGACAGCGTCGCTGAGACCCAGTACTTC.

V is TRBV29-1 and J is TRBJ1-1, with TRBD1 matching over 8 bases. The CDR3 totals 14 residues. The junction had 8 bases not matched to a gene; V was cut back by 6 bases and J by 2 bases. Germline V gives CDR1 SQVTM, CDR2 ANQGSEA. CDR3 protein: CSVVPGGPNTEAFF. The CDR3 bases are TGCAGCGTCGTACCAGGGGGCCCTAACACTGAAGCTTTCTTT.

Concerning this clone itself: One end of the junction fails to match germline, which may point to a read error. The chain couples TRBV7-7 to TRBJ2-5; possible D gene TRBD2, 6 bases. This CDR3 contains 15 residues. The V gene's germline CDR1 is SSHAT and CDR2 FNYEAQ (reference sequence). The CDR3 nucleotides are TGTGCTAGCAGCCGAGGTGGGAGGTCGGAGGAGACCCAGTACTTC. Translated: CASSRGGRSEETQYF.

The chain uses TRBV10-3 and TRBJ1-2, with 10 bases lining up with TRBD1. This CDR3 spans 16 amino acids. Trimming at V came to 0 bases and at J to 4 bases, leaving 5 bases not matched to a gene. Per germline, CDR1 ENHRY and CDR2 SYGVKD. CDR3 coding DNA: TGTGCCATCAGTGAGTCGACAGGGGGCTCGTTCTATGGCTACACCTTC. Protein sequence: CAISESTGGSFYGYTF.

J is TRBJ2-3 and V is TRBV20-1; D uncertain. The V and J ends lost 6 bases and 4 bases respectively, with 8 bases between them. Germline CDR1 DFQATT, CDR2 SNEGSKA (reference sequence). This CDR3 contains 11 residues. CDR3 nucleotide sequence: TGCAGTGCCGGTCAGGCAGATACGCAGTATTTT. Its translation: CSAGQADTQYF.

This chain uses TRBV12-3 or TRBV12-4 with TRBJ2-5; weak D call: TRBD1 (6 bases). The CDR3 spans 12 residues. V lost 6 bases and J 5 bases, leaving 10 bases between the germline ends. In nucleotides, the CDR3 is TGTGCCAGCAGACAGGGCGGCGAGACCCAGTACTTC. Translating it yields CASRQGGETQYF.

V gene TRBV9 combines with J gene TRBJ2-2; TRBD2 matches 7 bases. Germline V gives CDR1 SGDLS, CDR2 YYNGEE. V lost 0 bases and J lost 5; bases outside the gene matches: 10. The CDR3 is made up of 17 amino acids. The CDR3 loop is CASSVGGLADQTGELFF. The CDR3 DNA follows: TGTGCCAGCAGCGTAGGCGGTCTAGCGGACCAAACCGGGGAGCTGTTTTTT.